This TCR beta chain was sequenced for a study of T-cell memory formation after mild COVID-19. About the study: Largely donor-specific TCR clusters were found.

About this clonotype itself: Its matching antigen is unknown.

Libraries for TCRalpha and TCRbeta carried sample barcodes and unique molecular identifiers via 5'RACE. From the 5' RACE reads, TCRdb called clonotypes with MiXCR, one entry per CDR3 protein. The sample holds approximately 580,000 distinct CDR3 sequences, 20% seen once. General observations from the study: Largely, contracting CD4+ clones fell within CM and EM, and contracting CD8+ clones within EMRA.

The germline CDR1 and CDR2 sequences are KGHDR and SFDVKD. The V end lost 5 bases, the J end lost 0 bases, and 12 bases lay between the germline ends. This CDR3 has 15 amino acids. The chain joins TRBV24-1 to TRBJ1-1; D possibly corresponds to TRBD1 (5 bases). The specimen sequenced was PBMCs or a T cell subset sorted from them (not recorded which). The sequence derives from an adult woman who had mild COVID-19 (a few samples of this study predate the infection). Cell type and time point are not known. DNA of the CDR3: TGTGCCACCAGTGCGGGGCGAACCATGAACACTGAAGCTTTCTTT. Translating it yields CATSAGRTMNTEAFF.